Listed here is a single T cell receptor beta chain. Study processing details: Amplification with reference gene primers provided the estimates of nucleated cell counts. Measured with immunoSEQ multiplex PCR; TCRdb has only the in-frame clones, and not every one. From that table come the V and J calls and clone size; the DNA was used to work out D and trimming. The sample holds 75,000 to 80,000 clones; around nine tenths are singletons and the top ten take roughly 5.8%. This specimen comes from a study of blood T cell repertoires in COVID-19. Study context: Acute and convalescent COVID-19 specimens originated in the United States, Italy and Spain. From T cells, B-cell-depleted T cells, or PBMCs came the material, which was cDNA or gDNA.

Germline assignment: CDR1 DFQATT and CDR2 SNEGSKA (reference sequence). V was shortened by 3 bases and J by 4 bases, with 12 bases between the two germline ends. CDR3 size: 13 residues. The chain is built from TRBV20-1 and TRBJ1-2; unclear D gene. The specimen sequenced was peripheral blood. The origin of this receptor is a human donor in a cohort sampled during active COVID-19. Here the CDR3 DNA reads TGCAGTGCTAGTGGGGAGGCCTCCTATGGCTACACCTTC. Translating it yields CSASGEASYGYTF.